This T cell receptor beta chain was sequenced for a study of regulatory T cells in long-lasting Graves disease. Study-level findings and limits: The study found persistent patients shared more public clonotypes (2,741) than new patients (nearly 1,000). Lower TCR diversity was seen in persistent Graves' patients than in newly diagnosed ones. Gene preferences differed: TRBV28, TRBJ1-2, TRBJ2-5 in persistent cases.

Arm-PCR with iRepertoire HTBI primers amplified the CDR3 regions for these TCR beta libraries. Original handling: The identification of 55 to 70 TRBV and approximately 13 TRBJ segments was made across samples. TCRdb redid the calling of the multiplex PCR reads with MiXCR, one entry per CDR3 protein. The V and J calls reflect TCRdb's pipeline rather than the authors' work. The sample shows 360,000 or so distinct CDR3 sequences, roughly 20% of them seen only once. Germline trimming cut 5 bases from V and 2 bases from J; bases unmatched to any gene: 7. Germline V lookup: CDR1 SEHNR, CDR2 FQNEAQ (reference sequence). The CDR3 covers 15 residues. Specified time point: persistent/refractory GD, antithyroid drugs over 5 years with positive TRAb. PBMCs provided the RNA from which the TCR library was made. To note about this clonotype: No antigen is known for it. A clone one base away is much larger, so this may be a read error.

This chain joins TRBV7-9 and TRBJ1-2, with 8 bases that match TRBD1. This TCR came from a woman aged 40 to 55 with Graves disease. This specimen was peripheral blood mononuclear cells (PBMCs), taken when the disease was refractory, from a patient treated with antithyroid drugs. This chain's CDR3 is CASSLDRGGNYGYTF. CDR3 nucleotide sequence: TGTGCCAGCAGCCTCGACAGGGGCGGCAACTATGGCTACACCTTC.